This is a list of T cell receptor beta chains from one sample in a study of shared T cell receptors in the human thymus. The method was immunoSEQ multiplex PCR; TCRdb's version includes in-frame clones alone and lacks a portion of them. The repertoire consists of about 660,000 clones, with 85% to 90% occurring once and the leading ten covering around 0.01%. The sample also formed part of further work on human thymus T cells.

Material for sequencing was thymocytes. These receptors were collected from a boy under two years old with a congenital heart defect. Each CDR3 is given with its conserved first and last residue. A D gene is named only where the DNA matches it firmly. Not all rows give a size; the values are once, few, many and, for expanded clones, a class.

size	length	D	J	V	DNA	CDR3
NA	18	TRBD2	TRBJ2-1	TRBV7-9	TGTGCCAGCAGAGTTTGGCTAGCGGGAGGCCTCTCCTACAATGAGCAGTTCTTC	CASRVWLAGGLSYNEQFF
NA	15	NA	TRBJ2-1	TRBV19	TGTGCCAGTAGTATCGGCGGGGCGGAAGGTAATGAGCAGTTCTTC	CASSIGGAEGNEQFF
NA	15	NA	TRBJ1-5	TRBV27	TGTGCCAGCAGCCGACTCCCTGTCGCGAATCAGCCCCAGCATTTT	CASSRLPVANQPQHF
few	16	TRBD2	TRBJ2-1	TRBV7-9	TGTGCCAGCAGCCCAGCAGGACTAGCGGGGGAGGATGAGCAGTTCTTC	CASSPAGLAGEDEQFF
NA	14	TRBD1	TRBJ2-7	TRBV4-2	TGTGCCAGCAGCCAAACAGGGGTCAGCCACGAGCAGTACTTC	CASSQTGVSHEQYF
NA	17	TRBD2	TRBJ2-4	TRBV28	TGTGCCAGCAGTTCCCGTAGCGGGAGCGTTTCCAAAAACATTCAGTACTTC	CASSSRSGSVSKNIQYF
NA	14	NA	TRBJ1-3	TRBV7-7	TGTGCTAGCCCTAAGGGGCCCTCTGGAAACACCATATATTTT	CASPKGPSGNTIYF
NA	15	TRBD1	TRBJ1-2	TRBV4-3	TGCGCCAGCAGCAATCGACAGGGGCGATTCAAGGGCTACACCTTC	CASSNRQGRFKGYTF
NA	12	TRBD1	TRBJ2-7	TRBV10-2	TGCGCCAGCCGGGACAGTCCCTACGAGCAGTACTTC	CASRDSPYEQYF
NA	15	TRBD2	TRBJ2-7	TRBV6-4	TGTGCCAGCAGTGACGGTCTAGCGGGAATCAACGAGCAGTACTTC	CASSDGLAGINEQYF
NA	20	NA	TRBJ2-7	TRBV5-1	TGCGCCAGCAGCCCGCCAACCGGGCCCAGGGGCCAAAGTCCCTCCTACGAGCAGTACTTC	CASSPPTGPRGQSPSYEQYF
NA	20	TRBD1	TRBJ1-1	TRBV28	TGTGCCAGCAGTTCCCCCTGTGGGACAGGGGCTACGATGAGGGTCACTGAAGCTTTCTTT	CASSSPCGTGATMRVTEAFF
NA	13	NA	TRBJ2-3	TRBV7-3	TGTGCCAGCAGGCCGAGGGGCACAGATACGCAGTATTTT	CASRPRGTDTQYF
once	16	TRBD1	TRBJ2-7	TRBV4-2	TGTGCCAGCAGCCAAAGGTATGAAGGGGGCGCTTCCGAGCAGTACTTC	CASSQRYEGGASEQYF
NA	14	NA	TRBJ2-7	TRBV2	TGTGCCAGCAGGGGCGATGCGTTCCCCTACGAGCAGTACTTC	CASRGDAFPYEQYF
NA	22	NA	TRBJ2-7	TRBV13	TGTGCCAGCAGCTTAGCTGGGACAGGGGGCCATACCGGGACTAGCGGGATCCACGAGCAGTACTTC	CASSLAGTGGHTGTSGIHEQYF
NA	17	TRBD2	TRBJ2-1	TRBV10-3	TGTGCCTCCAGGCCCCAAACTAGCGTCGACTCCTACAATGAGCAGTTCTTC	CASRPQTSVDSYNEQFF
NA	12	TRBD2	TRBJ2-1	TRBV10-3	TGTGCCACAGGACTAGTCAGCTGCGAGCAGTTCTTC	CATGLVSCEQFF
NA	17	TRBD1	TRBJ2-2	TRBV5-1	TGCGCCAGCAGCCAGACACTCCGGGACAGGGGGATCGGGGAGCTGTTTTTT	CASSQTLRDRGIGELFF
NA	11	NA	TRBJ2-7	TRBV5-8	TGTGCCACTGGGCAGGCCTACGAGCAGTACTTC	CATGQAYEQYF
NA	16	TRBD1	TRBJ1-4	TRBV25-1	TGTGCCAGCAGTGGGGGATGGGACAGGACTAATGAAAAACTGTTTTTT	CASSGGWDRTNEKLFF